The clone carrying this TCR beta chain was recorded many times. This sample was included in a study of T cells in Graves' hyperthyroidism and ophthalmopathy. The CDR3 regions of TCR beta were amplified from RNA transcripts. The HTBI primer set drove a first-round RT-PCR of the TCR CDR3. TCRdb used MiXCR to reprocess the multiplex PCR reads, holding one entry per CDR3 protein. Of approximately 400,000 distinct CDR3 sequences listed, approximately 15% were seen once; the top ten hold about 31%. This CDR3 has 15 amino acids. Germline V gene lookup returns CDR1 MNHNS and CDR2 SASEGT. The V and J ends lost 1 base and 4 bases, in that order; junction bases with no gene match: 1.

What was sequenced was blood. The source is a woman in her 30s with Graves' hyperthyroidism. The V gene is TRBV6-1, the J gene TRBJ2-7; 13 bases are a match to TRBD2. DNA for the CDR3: TGTGCCAGCAGTGAAGGGACTAGCGGGAGTTACGAGCAGTACTTC. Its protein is CASSEGTSGSYEQYF.